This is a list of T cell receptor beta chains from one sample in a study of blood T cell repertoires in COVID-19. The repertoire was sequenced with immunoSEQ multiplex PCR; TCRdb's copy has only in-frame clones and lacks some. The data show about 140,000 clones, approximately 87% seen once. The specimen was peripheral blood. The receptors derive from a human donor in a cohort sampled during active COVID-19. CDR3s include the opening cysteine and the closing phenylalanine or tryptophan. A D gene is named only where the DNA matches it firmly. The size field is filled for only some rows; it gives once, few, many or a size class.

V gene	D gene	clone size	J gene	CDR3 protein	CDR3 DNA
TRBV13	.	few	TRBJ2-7	CASRGRSYEQYF	TGTGCCAGCAGGGGGCGGTCCTACGAGCAGTACTTC
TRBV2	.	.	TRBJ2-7	CASRSGVDEQYF	TGTGCCAGCAGATCAGGCGTCGACGAGCAGTACTTC
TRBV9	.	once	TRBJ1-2	CASSAGGDYGYTF	TGTGCCAGCAGCGCCGGCGGAGACTATGGCTACACCTTC
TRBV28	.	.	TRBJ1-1	CASSLRQNEAFF	TGTGCCAGCAGTTTAAGACAGAATGAAGCTTTCTTT
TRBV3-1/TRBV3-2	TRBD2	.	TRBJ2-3	CASSQGGGARTDTQYF	TGTGCCAGCAGCCAAGGCGGGGGGGCCCGCACAGATACGCAGTATTTT
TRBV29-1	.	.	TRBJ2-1	CSVEIYSEQFF	TGCAGCGTTGAGATCTACAGTGAGCAGTTCTTC
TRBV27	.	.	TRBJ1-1	CASGGDGAFAEAFF	TGTGCCAGCGGGGGGGACGGCGCATTCGCTGAAGCTTTCTTT
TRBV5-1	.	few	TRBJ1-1	CASSTSQGTEAFF	TGCGCCAGCAGCACGTCCCAGGGGACTGAAGCTTTCTTT
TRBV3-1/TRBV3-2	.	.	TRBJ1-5	CASSQDRGEDQPQHF	TGTGCCAGCAGCCAAGATCGAGGTGAGGATCAGCCCCAGCATTTT
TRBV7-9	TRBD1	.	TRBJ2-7	CASSPPGTGTYEQYF	TGTGCCAGCAGCCCACCCGGGACAGGAACTTACGAGCAGTACTTC
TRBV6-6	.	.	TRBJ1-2	CASSFDRANYGYTF	TGTGCCAGCAGTTTCGACAGAGCTAACTATGGCTACACCTTC
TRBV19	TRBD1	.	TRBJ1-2	CATAGTGGQGYTF	TGTGCCACCGCCGGGACAGGGGGCCAGGGCTACACCTTC
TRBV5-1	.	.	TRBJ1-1	CASRLGQNTEAFF	TGCGCCAGCAGGTTGGGACAGAACACTGAAGCTTTCTTT
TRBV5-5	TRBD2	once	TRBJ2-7	CASSLNSGGTYEQYF	TGTGCCAGCAGCTTGAACAGCGGGGGAACCTACGAGCAGTACTTC
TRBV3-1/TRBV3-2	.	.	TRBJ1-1	CASSQAVNTEAFF	TGTGCCAGCAGCCAAGCAGTGAACACTGAAGCTTTCTTT
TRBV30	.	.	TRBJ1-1	CAWSVQRATEAFF	TGTGCCTGGAGTGTACAGAGGGCCACTGAAGCTTTCTTT
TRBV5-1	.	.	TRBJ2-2	CASSRGGARGTGELFF	TGCGCCAGCAGCCGTGGAGGGGCACGAGGCACCGGGGAGCTGTTTTTT
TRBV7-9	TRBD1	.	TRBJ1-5	CASSSSGQGGNQPQHF	TGTGCCAGCAGCTCTTCGGGACAGGGAGGCAATCAGCCCCAGCATTTT
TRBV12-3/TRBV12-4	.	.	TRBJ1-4	CASSLEREKLFF	TGTGCCAGCAGTTTGGAGCGAGAAAAACTGTTTTTT
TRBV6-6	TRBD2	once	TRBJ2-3	CASSRSGLAASDTQYF	TGTGCCAGCAGTCGATCGGGACTAGCGGCCTCAGATACGCAGTATTTT
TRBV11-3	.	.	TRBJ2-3	CASSLRGRTDTQYF	TGTGCCAGCAGCTTGCGGGGAAGGACAGATACGCAGTATTTT
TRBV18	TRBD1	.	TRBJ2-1	CASSPRSDRADEQFF	TGTGCCAGCTCACCCAGATCGGACAGGGCCGATGAGCAGTTCTTC
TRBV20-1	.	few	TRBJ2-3	CSASQGDTQYF	TGCAGTGCTAGCCAGGGAGATACGCAGTATTTT
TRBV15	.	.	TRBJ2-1	CATRGGGSVVYNEQFF	TGTGCCACCAGAGGGGGGGGGAGCGTGGTCTACAATGAGCAGTTCTTC